Presented here are 8 T cell receptor beta chains from one specimen sequenced in a study of cytomegalovirus exposure and HLA in healthy donors. The PCR made use of 60 Vbeta and 13 Jbeta primers. Assay: immunoSEQ multiplex PCR; the TCRdb copy retains only in-frame clones and omits some. The sample lists roughly 150,000 clones; roughly 67% were seen once. Sequencing was carried out using PBMCs. The receptors shown here come from a woman under 30 in good health and CMV-seropositive.

As to this clone: Other DNA sequences in this sample translate to the same CDR3. The V gene is TRBV18, the J gene TRBJ1-5; 7 positions match TRBD1. The germline V gene has CDR1 KGHSH and CDR2 LQKENI. This CDR3 region has 13 residues. Unmatched junction bases numbered 1, after V lost 3 bases and J lost 5 bases. The CDR3 bases are TGTGCCAGCTCACCCGGACAGGATCAGCCCCAGCATTTT. It specifies CASSPGQDQPQHF. Supplemented by reference TRBV18 and TRBJ1-5, the full variable domain reads NAGVMQNPRHLVRRRGQEARLRCSPMKGHSHVYWYRQLPEEGLKFMVYLQKENIIDESGMPKERFSAEFPKEGPSILRIQQVVRGDSAAYFCASSPGQDQPQHFGDGTRLSIL.

The rearrangement uses TRBV2 and TRBJ2-3; 9 nucleotides align to TRBD1. Trimming at V came to 6 bases and at J to 9 bases, leaving 10 bases not matched to a gene. Per the germline V gene, CDR1 is SNHLY and CDR2 is FYNNEI. The CDR3 has 14 residues. The CDR3, as DNA: TGTGCCAGCAGGAAGACAGGGGGTGAGGTGACGCAGTATTTT. Its protein is CASRKTGGEVTQYF.

This clone has more than one count but fewer than ten. CDR3 nucleotides: TGCAGTGCGAAGCAGAACACTGAAGCTTTCTTT. Translating gives CSAKQNTEAFF. The chain uses TRBV20-1 and TRBJ1-1; D unresolved. The germline V and J ends were trimmed by 6 bases and 1 base, with 6 bases remaining between them. Germline loops: CDR1 DFQATT, CDR2 SNEGSKA (reference sequence). The CDR3 consists of 11 residues.

This chain links TRBV28 with TRBJ1-1; D call uncertain. Germline V gene sequence: CDR1 MDHEN, CDR2 SYDVKM. Trimming stripped 2 bases from V and 6 bases from J, with 13 bases between. The CDR3 sequence is 14 residues long. The CDR3: CASSLVSGGSEAFF. The CDR3 nucleotides read TGTGCCAGCAGTTTAGTCTCGGGTGGATCTGAAGCTTTCTTT.

CDR3: CASSPDRDKRNEKLFF. CDR3 coding DNA: TGTGCCAGCTCACCCGATCGGGACAAGCGTAATGAAAAACTGTTTTTT. The rearrangement links TRBV18 to TRBJ1-4; a possible D gene is TRBD1 (6 bases). V was pared by 3 bases and J by 4 bases, with 15 bases between. The CDR3 is 16 residues long. Germline V gene lookup returns CDR1 KGHSH and CDR2 LQKENI.

The chain employs TRBV4-3 and TRBJ2-1; 7 bases align to TRBD1. This CDR3 contains 15 residues. Germline V CDR1 and CDR2: LGHNA, YSLEER. V lost 4 bases and J lost 6; bases outside the gene matches: 9. CDR3 protein: CASSLRDSPFNEQFF. As DNA, the CDR3 is TGCGCCAGCAGCCTCCGGGACAGTCCTTTCAATGAGCAGTTCTTC.

The chain uses TRBV7-8 and TRBJ2-6; D not resolved. V was trimmed by 5 bases and J by 0 bases, leaving 5 bases between them. The CDR3 covers 14 residues. Germline V gene data show CDR1 as SGHVS and CDR2 as FQNEAQ. In nucleotides, the CDR3 is TGTGCCAGCAGCGATAGCTCTGGGGCCAACGTCCTGACTTTC. This encodes CASSDSSGANVLTF.

V is TRBV5-4 and J is TRBJ1-1; 7 nucleotides match TRBD1. Germline V gives CDR1 SGHNT, CDR2 YYREEE (reference sequence). The ends lost 3 bases at V and 6 bases at J; junction bases unmatched: 5. The CDR3 covers 13 residues. CDR3 DNA: TGTGCCAGCAGCTCCGAAGGGACAGCTGAAGCTTTCTTT. This sequence encodes CASSSEGTAEAFF.